This TCR beta chain was captured in a study of T cell changes during pregnancy in multiple sclerosis. V dropped 3 bases and J dropped 5 bases, with 12 bases sitting between them. CDR3 length equals 14 residues. Germline loops: CDR1 SGDLS, CDR2 YYNGEE. TCRdb keeps only in-frame clones here, not all; method: immunoSEQ multiplex PCR. Of some 43,000 clones in the sample, approximately 94% were seen once. The sample here was CD8+ T cells from peripheral blood mononuclear cells, taken in the third trimester of pregnancy. The rearrangement joins TRBV9 to TRBJ2-1; perhaps TRBD1 as D (7 bases). The source is a female donor with multiple sclerosis, enrolled in a pregnancy study. The CDR3 nucleotides are TGTGCCAGCAGCGGGACAGGAGGGGACAATGAGCAGTTCTTC. Its translation: CASSGTGGDNEQFF.